Sequencing of this T cell receptor beta chain was carried out in a study of human T cells and chemical hapten exposure. TCRdb processed the RACE reads anew with MiXCR; each CDR3 protein has one entry. The sample yields some 180,000 distinct CDR3 sequences, around 25% seen once. Trimming at V came to 3 bases and at J to 2 bases, leaving 7 bases not matched to a gene. Germline assignment: CDR1 DFQATT and CDR2 SNEGSKA (reference sequence). The CDR3 totals 18 residues. Described time point: patch test 3, about 24 weeks after DPC sensitization. Treatment of the sample: therapeutic diphenylcyclopropenone sensitization with weekly scalp DPC.

The sample was whole blood, taken in connection with sensitization to the hapten diphenylcyclopropenone (DPC). This TCR came from a woman in her 40s with alopecia areata. Some clones in this sample may be carry-over from other donors' samples. J is TRBJ2-1 and V is TRBV20-1, with TRBD2 identical over 16 bases. The CDR3 sequence is CSARSGTSGRGTYNEQFF. The CDR3 coding sequence is TGCAGTGCTAGGTCCGGGACTAGCGGGAGGGGGACCTACAATGAGCAGTTCTTC.